Listed below are T cell receptor beta chains from one sample, sequenced in a study of T cell changes during pregnancy in multiple sclerosis. Profiling relied on immunoSEQ multiplex PCR, and the TCRdb table lists in-frame clones only, not all of them. The sample has about 70,000 clones, approximately 94% seen once. This specimen was peripheral blood, taken in the second trimester of pregnancy. These TCRs come from a female donor in good health, enrolled as a control in a pregnancy study. Both conserved end residues are part of each CDR3. The D gene is left open where the match is weak. Clone size is stated in some rows and not others, as once, few, many or a class when expanded.

TRBJ2-7 | once | - | TRBV5-6 | CASRGTGAYEQYF | TGTGCCAGCAGGGGGACGGGAGCCTACGAGCAGTACTTC
TRBJ1-1 | - | - | TRBV25-1 | CASSTKQRNTEAFF | TGTGCCAGCAGTACAAAACAGAGGAACACTGAAGCTTTCTTT
TRBJ2-2 | - | - | TRBV15 | CATSRGGGNTGELFF | TGTGCCACCAGCAGAGGGGGCGGGAACACCGGGGAGCTGTTTTTT
TRBJ1-1 | once | - | TRBV15 | CATSRGRRYTEAFF | TGTGCCACCAGCAGAGGAAGGAGGTACACTGAAGCTTTCTTT
TRBJ2-1 | once | - | TRBV4-1 | CASSQDRLDNEQFF | TGCGCCAGCAGCCAAGATCGGCTAGACAATGAGCAGTTCTTC
TRBJ1-2 | few | TRBD1 | TRBV9 | CASRGDSTGYTF | TGTGCCAGCAGAGGGGACAGCACCGGCTACACCTTC
TRBJ2-3 | - | TRBD1 | TRBV7-9 | CASSTGTGRSQYF | TGTGCCAGCAGTACCGGGACAGGGCGATCGCAGTATTTT
TRBJ1-2 | - | - | TRBV7-2 | CASSVDSNGYTF | TGTGCCAGCAGCGTAGACAGTAATGGCTACACCTTC
TRBJ2-7 | - | TRBD1 | TRBV7-2 | CASSTGTGHIYEQYF | TGTGCCAGCAGCACCGGGACAGGGCATATCTACGAGCAGTACTTC
TRBJ1-3 | - | - | TRBV19 | CASSEGRGPGNTIYF | TGTGCCAGTAGTGAAGGTCGAGGGCCGGGAAACACCATATATTTT
TRBJ1-1 | - | - | TRBV2 | CASSRDQGFTEAFF | TGTGCCAGCAGCAGGGACCAGGGGTTTACTGAAGCTTTCTTT
TRBJ2-7 | - | TRBD1 | TRBV4-2 | CASSQASTGAYEQYF | TGTGCCAGCAGCCAAGCGTCGACAGGGGCCTACGAGCAGTACTTC
TRBJ1-6 | few | - | TRBV5-4 | CASSLAEANSPLHF | TGTGCCAGCAGCTTGGCGGAGGCTAATTCACCCCTCCACTTT
TRBJ1-2 | few | - | TRBV11-1 | CASSPGQTAYGYTF | TGTGCCAGCAGCCCCGGACAGACAGCCTATGGCTACACCTTC
TRBJ1-5 | - | - | TRBV2 | CASSEQSGGQPQHF | TGTGCCAGCAGTGAGCAATCCGGGGGTCAGCCCCAGCATTTT
TRBJ1-6 | - | TRBD1 | TRBV16 | CASSHERTGGGKGSPLHF | TGTGCCAGCAGCCACGAGAGGACAGGGGGCGGGAAAGGGTCACCCCTCCACTTT
TRBJ2-2 | - | - | TRBV4-1 | CASSQEGGTGELFF | TGCGCCAGCAGCCAAGAGGGGGGAACCGGGGAGCTGTTTTTT
TRBJ2-1 | - | - | TRBV10-3 | CAIRQPVEQFF | TGTGCCATCAGACAGCCGGTTGAGCAGTTCTTC
TRBJ2-1 | - | TRBD2 | TRBV28 | CASTELAGGRNEQFF | TGTGCCAGCACCGAATTAGCGGGGGGGCGCAATGAGCAGTTCTTC
TRBJ2-7 | - | - | TRBV20-1 | CSASGNYEQYF | TGCAGTGCCTCGGGGAACTACGAGCAGTACTTC
TRBJ2-3 | once | TRBD2 | TRBV2 | CASSGAGGPDTQYF | TGTGCCAGCAGTGGAGCGGGGGGGCCAGATACGCAGTATTTT
TRBJ1-3 | - | - | TRBV7-2 | CASSLGGLNTIYF | TGTGCCAGCAGCCTGGGGGGGTTAAACACCATATATTTT
TRBJ1-1 | few | TRBD1 | TRBV30 | CAWSPGTGVRTEAFF | TGTGCCTGGAGTCCTGGGACAGGGGTGAGGACTGAAGCTTTCTTT
TRBJ2-3 | once | - | TRBV7-2 | CASSLVAGVNTDTQYF | TGTGCCAGCAGCTTAGTGGCAGGGGTCAACACAGATACGCAGTATTTT
TRBJ2-4 | - | - | TRBV12-5 | CASGLGATEENIQYF | TGTGCTAGTGGTTTGGGGGCGACAGAAGAAAACATTCAGTACTTC
TRBJ1-3 | once | - | TRBV6-6 | CASSMGVSGNTIYF | TGTGCCAGCAGTATGGGAGTCTCTGGAAACACCATATATTTT
TRBJ2-2 | once | TRBD2 | TRBV19 | CASSALAGAPTGELFF | TGTGCCAGTAGTGCTTTAGCGGGGGCGCCAACCGGGGAGCTGTTTTTT
TRBJ2-3 | - | TRBD2 | TRBV9 | CASSAGVAGDFTDTQYF | TGTGCCAGCAGCGCTGGAGTAGCGGGGGACTTCACAGATACGCAGTATTTT
TRBJ1-2 | once | - | TRBV25-1 | CASSEAGDYGYTF | TGTGCCAGCAGTGAGGCGGGCGACTATGGCTACACCTTC
TRBJ1-5 | - | - | TRBV7-3 | CASSLTGGQPQHF | TGTGCCAGCAGCTTAACAGGGGGTCAGCCCCAGCATTTT
TRBJ1-2 | - | - | TRBV11-2 | CASSLALETGYTF | TGTGCCAGCAGCTTAGCATTAGAAACTGGCTACACCTTC
TRBJ1-1 | - | TRBD1 | TRBV28 | CALGQYGNTEAFF | TGTGCCTTGGGACAGTACGGCAACACTGAAGCTTTCTTT